Sequencing of this T cell receptor (beta chain) was carried out in a study of Tregs in tolerant kidney transplant recipients. Method: immunoSEQ multiplex PCR; TCRdb's copy keeps in-frame clones and lacks some. The sample includes 10,000 to 11,000 clones, more than 75% of them seen just once. The CDR3 is made up of 15 amino acids. Trimming removed 5 bases from V and 3 bases from J; junction bases left unmatched: 9. Germline CDR1 reads SGHAT; CDR2 reads FQNNGV. On this clone itself: What it binds is not known.

The sequence derives from a human patient who received a combined kidney and bone marrow transplant. This sample comprised Tregs from blood cultured with allogeneic cells, obtained before the transplant. The chain employs TRBV11-2 and TRBJ2-7, with 8 bases fitting TRBD2. In DNA, the CDR3 is TGTGCCAGCAGCCCTCCCGGGAGGGCCCACTACGAGCAGTACTTC. Translation: CASSPPGRAHYEQYF.